Below, 24 T cell receptor beta chains from the same sample are listed, as sequenced in a study of blood T cell repertoires in COVID-19. Here immunoSEQ multiplex PCR was the method, and the copy in TCRdb shows in-frame clones only, minus some. The sample lists about 29,000 clones, 70% to 90% seen once, with roughly 3.2% in the top ten. Sequenced: peripheral blood. Source of these receptors: a human donor in a cohort sampled during active COVID-19.

This clone was seen once. The chain is built from TRBV4-3 and TRBJ1-5; D is perhaps TRBD1 (5 bases). The germline CDR1 and CDR2 sequences are LGHNA and YSLEER. V lost 4 bases to trimming and J lost 5 bases, with 21 bases between them. The CDR3 loop spans 17 amino acids. The CDR3 nucleotides read TGCGCCAGCAGCCTCGAACCGGGCCCTAAAGGGGATCAGCCCCAGCATTTT. Translating it yields CASSLEPGPKGDQPQHF.

This clone is classed as medium-sized. The V call is TRBV2, the J call TRBJ1-2; TRBD1 aligns across 9 bases. Germline V gene sequence: CDR1 SNHLY, CDR2 FYNNEI. Losses at the gene ends were 1 base for V and 6 bases for J; bases not matched to a gene: 3. This CDR3 region has 14 residues. CDR3 residues: CASSEGWDRDGYTF. As DNA, the CDR3 is TGTGCCAGCAGTGAAGGGTGGGACAGGGATGGCTACACCTTC. The full variable domain, rest sourced from reference TRBV2 and TRBJ1-2, is EPEVTQTPSHQVTQMGQEVILRCVPISNHLYFYWYRQILGQKVEFLVSFYNNEISEKSEIFDDQFSVERPDGSNFTLKIRSTKLEDSAMYFCASSEGWDRDGYTFGSGTRLTVV.

The rearrangement links TRBV13 to TRBJ1-4, with TRBD1 identical over 7 bases. Losses at the gene ends were 5 bases for V and 0 bases for J; bases not matched to a gene: 6. The germline V gene has CDR1 PRHDT and CDR2 FYEKMQ (reference sequence). The CDR3 totals 16 residues. CDR3 in DNA: TGTGCCAGCAGCCCATACACAGGGGCAACTAATGAAAAACTGTTTTTT. Translation: CASSPYTGATNEKLFF.

The rearrangement links TRBV4-2 to TRBJ2-5; no firm D call. Germline V CDR1 and CDR2: LGHNA, YNFKEQ. V lost 0 bases and J lost 7, with 12 bases in between. The CDR3 has 14 amino acids. The CDR3 nucleotides are TGTGCCAGCAGCCAAGATGGCCAGGTCGGGACCCAGTACTTC. Protein sequence: CASSQDGQVGTQYF.

V gene TRBV4-1 combines with J gene TRBJ2-3; TRBD2 aligns across 10 bases. V was clipped by 3 bases and J by 0 bases; unmatched bases: 9. Germline values: CDR1 MGHRA, CDR2 YSYEKL. The CDR3 contains 18 residues. The CDR3 sequence: CASSQLLAGGPSTDTQYF. The CDR3 nucleotides are TGCGCCAGCAGCCAGCTATTAGCGGGGGGACCTAGCACAGATACGCAGTATTTT.

The V gene is TRBV6-5, the J gene TRBJ1-2; 8 bases match TRBD1. CDR1 and CDR2 (germline): MNHEY, SVGAGI. The CDR3 spans 15 residues. The J segment lost 4 bases and the V segment lost 5 bases, leaving 9 bases of the junction unmatched. The CDR3 protein is CASSTLTGGLYGYTF. The CDR3 region has the DNA TGTGCCAGCAGTACCCTCACAGGGGGTCTCTATGGCTACACCTTC.

V gene TRBV5-1 combines with J gene TRBJ1-1, with 9 bases fitting TRBD1. Trimming cost V 0 bases and J 1 base; bases outside gene matches: 13. The CDR3 contains 19 residues. Germline V CDR1 and CDR2: SGHRS, YFSETQ. CDR3 coding DNA: TGCGCCAGCAGCTTGGAAAGGGAGACAGGGGGGGTCTGGAACACTGAAGCTTTCTTT. This codes for CASSLERETGGVWNTEAFF. The variable domain in full, completed from reference TRBV5-1 and TRBJ1-1, reads KAGVTQTPRYLIKTRGQQVTLSCSPISGHRSVSWYQQTPGQGLQFLFEYFSETQRNKGNFPGRFSGRQFSNSRSEMNVSTLELGDSALYLCASSLERETGGVWNTEAFFGQGTRLTVV.

The chain joins TRBV29-1 to TRBJ1-2; TRBD1 agrees at 7 bases. The germline V gene encodes CDR1 SQVTM and CDR2 ANQGSEA. Trimming cost V 8 bases and J 6 bases; bases outside gene matches: 9. CDR3 length: 12 amino acids. Here the CDR3 DNA reads TGCAGCACAGCCTACGGACAGGATGGCTACACCTTC. Translation: CSTAYGQDGYTF. Together with reference TRBV29-1 and TRBJ1-2, the CDR3 gives the full variable domain: SAVISQKPSRDICQRGTSLTIQCQVDSQVTMMFWYRQQPGQSLTLIATANQGSEATYESGFVIDKFPISRPNLTFSTLTVSNMSPEDSSIYLCSTAYGQDGYTFGSGTRLTVV.

This clone has just a few counts. The rearrangement uses TRBV7-2 and TRBJ2-3; D remains unclear. This CDR3 has 16 residues. Deletions cut 2 bases from V and 0 bases from J, with 12 bases between. Germline CDR1 SGHTA, CDR2 FQGNSA. CDR3 in amino acids: CASSLRPPRSTDTQYF. CDR3 DNA: TGTGCCAGCAGCTTACGGCCCCCGAGGAGCACAGATACGCAGTATTTT.

The chain joins TRBV7-2 to TRBJ2-5, with no clear D. The V and J ends lost 1 base and 2 bases respectively, with 8 bases between them. The CDR3 length is 14 residues. CDR1 SGHTA and CDR2 FQGNSA come from the germline V gene. The CDR3 coding sequence is TGTGCCAGCAGCTTAGTACTCAAACAAGAGACCCAGTACTTC. Residues: CASSLVLKQETQYF.

The chain employs TRBV3-1 (or the pseudogene TRBV3-2) and TRBJ2-5, with 11 positions matching TRBD2. J lost 1 base, V lost 3 bases, and 4 bases had no gene match. CDR3 length equals 16 residues. Germline CDR1 is LGHDT and CDR2 is YNNKEL (reference sequence). CDR3: CASSHLTSGTQETQYF. DNA of the CDR3: TGTGCCAGCAGCCATCTGACTAGCGGGACCCAAGAGACCCAGTACTTC.

J is TRBJ1-1 and V is TRBV7-3; D perhaps matches TRBD1 (6 bases). Trimming shortened V by 5 bases and J by 6 bases, and 19 bases separated the two germline ends. This CDR3 spans 15 amino acids. The germline V gene has CDR1 SGHTA and CDR2 FQGTGA. The CDR3 DNA is TGTGCCAGCAGCCTAGCATCAGGGGTCTACGCTGAAGCTTTCTTT. Translation gives CASSLASGVYAEAFF.

The chain recombines TRBV14 with TRBJ2-2; D remains unclear. The CDR3 consists of 14 residues. Trimming pared 4 bases from V and 1 base from J, leaving 7 bases between. Germline-derived CDR1 and CDR2 are SGHDN and FVKESK. This CDR3 is CASSRHLNTGELFF. The CDR3 DNA reads TGTGCCAGCAGCCGACACCTGAACACCGGGGAGCTGTTTTTT.

The chain carries TRBV11-2 and TRBJ1-4; D unresolved. Trimming cost V 3 bases and J 1 base, with 6 bases left between them. The CDR3 spans 14 residues. CDR1 and CDR2 (germline): SGHAT, FQNNGV. CDR3 in DNA: TGTGCCAGCAGCTTGAGCATAACTAATGAAAAACTGTTTTTT. Translating it yields CASSLSITNEKLFF. Drawing the rest from reference TRBV11-2 and TRBJ1-4, the complete variable domain is EAGVAQSPRYKIIEKRQSVAFWCNPISGHATLYWYQQILGQGPKLLIQFQNNGVVDDSQLPKDRFSAERLKGVDSTLKIQPAKLEDSAVYLCASSLSITNEKLFFGSGTQLSVL.

The V and J genes are TRBV16 and TRBJ1-1, with 7 bases aligning to TRBD1. This CDR3 contains 17 residues. The V segment lost 2 bases and the J segment 9 bases; nucleotides outside the gene matches: 18. The germline V gene encodes CDR1 KGHSY and CDR2 FQNENV. Here the CDR3 reads CASSQRGQGNVPLKAFF. The CDR3 DNA sequence: TGTGCCAGCAGCCAAAGGGGGCAGGGCAACGTCCCCCTTAAAGCTTTCTTT.

The chain uses TRBV19 and TRBJ1-5, with no clear D. Germline CDR1 LNHDA, CDR2 SQIVND (reference sequence). The CDR3 consists of 15 residues. V was cut by 2 bases and J by 3 bases, with 11 bases left in between. The CDR3 sequence: CASSIMNGDNQPQHF. The CDR3 DNA sequence: TGTGCCAGTAGTATAATGAACGGAGACAATCAGCCCCAGCATTTT.

The CDR3 DNA reads TGTGCCAGCAGCCGCGGACTTTTGAGCTCTGGAAACACCATATATTTT. This translates into CASSRGLLSSGNTIYF. The chain combines TRBV7-9 with TRBJ1-3; unclear D gene. V lost 5 bases to trimming and J lost 0 bases, with 14 bases between them. The CDR3 runs 16 residues. The germline gives CDR1 SEHNR, CDR2 FQNEAQ (reference sequence).

The rearrangement uses TRBV5-5 and TRBJ2-5, with 10 bases identical to TRBD1. This CDR3 contains 13 residues. Germline-derived CDR1 and CDR2 are SGHKS and YYEKEE (reference sequence). V shed 7 bases and J 2 bases; nucleotides not matched to a gene: 2. CDR3 sequence reads: CASADRGQETQYF. Here the CDR3 DNA reads TGTGCCAGCGCGGACAGGGGGCAAGAGACCCAGTACTTC.

This rearrangement joins TRBV4-1 to TRBJ2-5, with 7 positions matching TRBD2. Trimming cost V 1 base and J 5 bases; bases outside gene matches: 13. Germline V CDR1 and CDR2: MGHRA, YSYEKL. This CDR3 is built from 17 residues. The CDR3 spells CASSQGAESGAIETQYF. The CDR3 coding sequence is TGCGCCAGCAGCCAAGGGGCGGAGAGCGGGGCGATCGAGACCCAGTACTTC.

This clone was seen more than once but under ten times. This sequence joins TRBV5-1 and TRBJ2-7; TRBD2 matches at 14 bases. The CDR3 spans 18 residues. Germline V gives CDR1 SGHRS, CDR2 YFSETQ. V lost 0 bases to trimming and J lost 4 bases; unmatched junction nucleotides: 9. The CDR3 bases are TGCGCCAGCAGCTTGGCCCCCGGGACTAGCGGGGGAGAGTACGAGCAGTACTTC. Its protein product is CASSLAPGTSGGEYEQYF. Full variable domain (outside the CDR3, taken from reference TRBV5-1 and TRBJ2-7): KAGVTQTPRYLIKTRGQQVTLSCSPISGHRSVSWYQQTPGQGLQFLFEYFSETQRNKGNFPGRFSGRQFSNSRSEMNVSTLELGDSALYLCASSLAPGTSGGEYEQYFGPGTRLTVT.

The chain is built from TRBV9 and TRBJ1-6; D unclear. Germline CDR1 reads SGDLS; CDR2 reads YYNGEE. Between the trimmed V and J ends, which lost 3 bases and 0 bases, there was a span of 4 bases. This CDR3 is built from 14 residues. The CDR3 loop is CASSGGSYNSPLHF. The CDR3 coding sequence is TGTGCCAGCAGCGGCGGCTCCTATAATTCACCCCTCCACTTT. The whole variable domain, remainder taken from reference TRBV9 and TRBJ1-6, is DSGVTQTPKHLITATGQRVTLRCSPRSGDLSVYWYQQSLDQGLQFLIQYYNGEERAKGNILERFSAQQFPDLHSELNLSSLELGDSALYFCASSGGSYNSPLHFGNGTRLTVT.

This clone was counted a few times. The rearrangement links TRBV11-2 to TRBJ1-6; 8 nucleotides align to TRBD1. Germline assignment: CDR1 SGHAT and CDR2 FQNNGV. Losses at the gene ends were 6 bases for V and 8 bases for J; bases not matched to a gene: 9. The CDR3 loop spans 15 amino acids. The CDR3, as DNA: TGTGCCAGCAGGATAACAGGGGGATGGGATTCACCCCTCCACTTT. Its translation is CASRITGGWDSPLHF.

The V call is TRBV2, the J call TRBJ2-1, with TRBD2 matching 16 bases. Germline V gene data show CDR1 as SNHLY and CDR2 as FYNNEI. V gave up 3 bases and J gave up 9 bases; unmatched junction bases: 11. The CDR3 consists of 18 residues. The CDR3 DNA follows: TGTGCCAGCAGTGAGCCGGGACTAGCGGGGGGGCTCCCGGCTGAGCAGTTCTTC. Residues: CASSEPGLAGGLPAEQFF.

The gene calls are TRBV5-1 and TRBJ2-2; the D gene is possibly TRBD2 (5 bases). Per germline, CDR1 SGHRS and CDR2 YFSETQ. V gave up 4 bases and J gave up 4 bases, with 17 bases separating them. This CDR3 spans 16 amino acids. CDR3 in amino acids: CASSPLSSSPTGELFF. The CDR3 bases are TGCGCCAGCAGCCCTCTATCTAGCTCCCCCACCGGGGAGCTGTTTTTT.